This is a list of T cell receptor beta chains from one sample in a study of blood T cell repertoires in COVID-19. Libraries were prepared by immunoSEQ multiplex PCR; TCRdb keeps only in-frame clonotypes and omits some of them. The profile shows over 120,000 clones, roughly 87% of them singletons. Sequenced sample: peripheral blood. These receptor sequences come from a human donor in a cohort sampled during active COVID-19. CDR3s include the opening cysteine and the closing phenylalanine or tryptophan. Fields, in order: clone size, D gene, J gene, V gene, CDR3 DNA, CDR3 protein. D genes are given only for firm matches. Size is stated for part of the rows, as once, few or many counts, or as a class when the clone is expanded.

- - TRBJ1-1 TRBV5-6 TGTGCCAGCAGCTCTTGGACAGAGAACACTGAAGCTTTCTTT CASSSWTENTEAFF
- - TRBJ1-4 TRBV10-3 TGTGCCATCAGTGAGGGGGGCCGGGTCGAAAAACTGTTTTTT CAISEGGRVEKLFF
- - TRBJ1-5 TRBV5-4 TGTGCCAGCAGCCGGGGGGGGTTTGGTCAGCCCCAGCATTTT CASSRGGFGQPQHF
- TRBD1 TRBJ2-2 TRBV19 TGTGCCAGTAGTCCCAGCTTTCGAGACAGGGGGTCCGGGGAGCTGTTTTTT CASSPSFRDRGSGELFF
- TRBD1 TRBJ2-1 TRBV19 TGTGCCAGTAGTATGGGGACAGGGGGGTACAATGAGCAGTTCTTC CASSMGTGGYNEQFF
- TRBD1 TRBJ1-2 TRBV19 TGTGCCAGTAGTATTTACAGGGGGTCCTCTGGCTACACCTTC CASSIYRGSSGYTF
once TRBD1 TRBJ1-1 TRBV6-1 TGTGCCAGCAGTGAATTCAGGGGGTTGGGCACTGAAGCTTTCTTT CASSEFRGLGTEAFF
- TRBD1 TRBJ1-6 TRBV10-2 TGCGCCAGCAGTGACCCAGGGACAGTTAATTCACCCCTCCACTTT CASSDPGTVNSPLHF
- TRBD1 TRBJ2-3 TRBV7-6 TGTGCCAGCAGCTCAGGGGGTACGCAGTATTTT CASSSGGTQYF
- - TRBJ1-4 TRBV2 TGTGCCAGCAAGGGGCGTGACCCTAATGAAAAACTGTTTTTT CASKGRDPNEKLFF
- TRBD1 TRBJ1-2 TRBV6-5 TGTGCCAGCAGACAAGCGGGACAGGGCCATGGCTACACCTTC CASRQAGQGHGYTF
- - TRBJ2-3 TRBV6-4 TGTGCCAGCAGTTTGGACTACACAGATACGCAGTATTTT CASSLDYTDTQYF
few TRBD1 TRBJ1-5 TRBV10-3 TGTGCCATCAGTGAACAGGGGGGCAATCAGCCCCAGCATTTT CAISEQGGNQPQHF
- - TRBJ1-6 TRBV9 TGTGCCAGCAGTTTGGGAGGGAGCTCCTATAATTCACCCCTCCACTTT CASSLGGSSYNSPLHF
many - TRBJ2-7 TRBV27 TGTGCCAGCAGTCCGAACGGGGGTAGGAACGAGCAGTACTTC CASSPNGGRNEQYF
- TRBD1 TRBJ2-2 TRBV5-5 TGTGCCAGCGCACAGGGGGCGGGCACCGGGGAGCTGTTTTTT CASAQGAGTGELFF
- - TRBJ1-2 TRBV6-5 TGTGCCAGCAGTAACTACGGGGGGACTGGCTACACCTTC CASSNYGGTGYTF
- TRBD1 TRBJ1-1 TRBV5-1 TGCGCCAGCAGCTGGGGACAGGGAGTGTCAGAAGCTTTCTTT CASSWGQGVSEAFF
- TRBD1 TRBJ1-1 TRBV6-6 TGTGCCAGCAGCTCCCGGACAGGGAGCATGAACACTGAAGCTTTCTTT CASSSRTGSMNTEAFF
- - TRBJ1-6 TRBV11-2 TGTGCCAGCAGCTTAGTTGGTACAGGGTCGCCCCTCCACTTT CASSLVGTGSPLHF
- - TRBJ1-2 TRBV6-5 TGTGCCAGCAGTTACGATTTACAGGGTGCTGGCTACACCTTC CASSYDLQGAGYTF
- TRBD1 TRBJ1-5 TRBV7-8 TGTGCCAGCAGTTACAGGGGGAGGGATCAGCCCCAGCATTTT CASSYRGRDQPQHF
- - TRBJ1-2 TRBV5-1 TGCGCCAGCAGTCCAGGTCCCTATGGCTACACCTTC CASSPGPYGYTF
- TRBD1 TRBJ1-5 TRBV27 TGTGCCAGCAGTTTAAACAGGGGTATCCTCGGGGGCAATCAGCCCCAGCATTTT CASSLNRGILGGNQPQHF
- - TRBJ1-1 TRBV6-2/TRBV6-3 TGTGCCAGCAGTTTCACAGGGTACACTGAAGCTTTCTTT CASSFTGYTEAFF
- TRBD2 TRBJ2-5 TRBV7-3 TGTGCCAGCAGCTTAACCAAGCGGGGTCTGGGGGAGACCCAGTACTTC CASSLTKRGLGETQYF
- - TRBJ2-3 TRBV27 TGTGCCAGCAGTTATCGGACTGTCACAGATACGCAGTATTTT CASSYRTVTDTQYF
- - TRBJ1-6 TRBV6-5 TGTGCCAGCAGTTACCTAACCCACTATAATTCACCCCTCCACTTT CASSYLTHYNSPLHF
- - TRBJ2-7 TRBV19 TGTGCCAGTAGTACTGCAGGGTCCGACACCTACGAGCAGTACTTC CASSTAGSDTYEQYF
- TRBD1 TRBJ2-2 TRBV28 TGTGCCAGCAACATCGGGACAGGTGAAACCGGGGAGCTGTTTTTT CASNIGTGETGELFF
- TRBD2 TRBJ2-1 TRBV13 TGTGCCAGCAGCATACCGGGACTAGCCGCTGAGCAGTTCTTC CASSIPGLAAEQFF
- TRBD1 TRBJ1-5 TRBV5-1 TGCGCCAGCAGCTTTACAGGGGAAAGCAATCAGCCCCAGCATTTT CASSFTGESNQPQHF
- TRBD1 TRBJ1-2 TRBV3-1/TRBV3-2 TGTGCCAGCAGCCAAGATTGGGCAGGGGGAGACGGCTACACCTTC CASSQDWAGGDGYTF
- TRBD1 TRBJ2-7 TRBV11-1 TGTGCCAGCAGCTTAAACAGGGGTGCCTACGAGCAGTACTTC CASSLNRGAYEQYF
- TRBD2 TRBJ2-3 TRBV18 TGTGCCAGCTCACCACTGGGGAGGGGCGACGGAAATACGCAGTATTTT CASSPLGRGDGNTQYF
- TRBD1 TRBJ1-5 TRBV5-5 TGTGCCAGCAGCCCGGGACAGCAGCCCCAGCATTTT CASSPGQQPQHF
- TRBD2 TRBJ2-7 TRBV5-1 TGCGCCAGCAGCTTGGGAGGTACACTAGCGGCCTACGAGCAGTACTTC CASSLGGTLAAYEQYF
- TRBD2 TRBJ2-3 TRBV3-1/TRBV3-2 TGTGCCAGCAGCCACCGACTAGCCTCAGATACGCAGTATTTT CASSHRLASDTQYF
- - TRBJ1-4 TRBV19 TGTGCCAGTAGTAGTGGCAGGCCCGGTTTTTCGGAAAAACTGTTTTTT CASSSGRPGFSEKLFF
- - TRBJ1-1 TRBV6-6 TGTGCCAGCAGTCCACGGGTCTACAGGAATGAAGCTTTCTTT CASSPRVYRNEAFF
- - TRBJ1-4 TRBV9 TGTGCCAGCAGCCCTCCGGGACTCAAAGAAAAACTGTTTTTT CASSPPGLKEKLFF
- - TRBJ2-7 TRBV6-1 TGTGCCAGCAGTGAAAGCGACGGTTCCTACGAGCAGTACTTC CASSESDGSYEQYF
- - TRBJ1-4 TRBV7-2 TGTGCCAGCAGCCCACAGGGAGGGGATGAAAAACTGTTTTTT CASSPQGGDEKLFF
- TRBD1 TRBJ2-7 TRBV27 TGTGCCAGCAGTCTCGGACAGGGGCTCTACGAGCAGTACTTC CASSLGQGLYEQYF
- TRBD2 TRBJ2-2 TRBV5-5 TGTGCCAGCAGCCACCCGGGGGGGCACACCGGGGAGCTGTTTTTT CASSHPGGHTGELFF
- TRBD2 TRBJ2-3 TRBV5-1 TGCGCCAGCAGCTTGGAAGGTAGCGGGGGGGCCATAGATACGCAGTATTTT CASSLEGSGGAIDTQYF
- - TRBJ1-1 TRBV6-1 TGTGCCAGCAGTGAACGGACACGAGACGATTTT CASSERTRDDF
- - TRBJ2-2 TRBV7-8 TGTGCCAGCAGCGAACCCTTGGTTCAGGGTGACACCGGGGAGCTGTTTTTT CASSEPLVQGDTGELFF
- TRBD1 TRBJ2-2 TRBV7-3 TGTGCCAGCAGCTTGGGACAGGGGAACACCGGGGAGCTGTTTTTT CASSLGQGNTGELFF
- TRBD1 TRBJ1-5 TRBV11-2 TGTGCCAGCAGCTTATACGGGACAGGGTCCCAGCCCCAGCATTTT CASSLYGTGSQPQHF
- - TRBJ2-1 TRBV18 TGTGCCAGCTCACCACCCCAGGTACTGGACAATGAGCAGTTCTTC CASSPPQVLDNEQFF